This T cell receptor (beta chain) was recovered during a study of T cell responses to AZD1222 COVID-19 vaccine. Measured with immunoSEQ multiplex PCR; TCRdb has only the in-frame clones, and not every one. The sample carries 150,000 or so clones, about 91% recorded once. V gave up 5 bases and J gave up 2 bases, with 10 bases separating them. CDR3 length equals 13 residues. Germline V gene data show CDR1 as SQVTM and CDR2 as ANQGSEA. The material sequenced was peripheral blood, taken on day 0 of AZD1222 vaccination. The rearrangement links TRBV29-1 to TRBJ2-1; D assignment may be TRBD1 or TRBD2 (7 bases each). The sequence derives from an adult in good health. The CDR3 region has the DNA TGCAGCGTTCAGGGGGGGGCCTACAATGAGCAGTTCTTC. Translating it yields CSVQGGAYNEQFF.